This passage covers 14 T cell receptor beta chains from one sample sequenced in a study of cytomegalovirus exposure and HLA in healthy donors. PCR primers comprised 60 Vbeta and 13 Jbeta primers. The method was immunoSEQ multiplex PCR; TCRdb's version includes in-frame clones alone and lacks a portion of them. The sample has some 130,000 clones, and its top ten clones hold about 1.7%. Material: PBMCs. The receptors here all came from a man aged 18 to 30 in good health and CMV-seronegative.

The J gene is TRBJ2-1, the V gene TRBV5-1; D is undetermined. Germline-derived CDR1 and CDR2 are SGHRS and YFSETQ. V gave up 1 base and J gave up 4 bases, with 9 bases separating them. The CDR3 has 14 residues. CDR3 nucleotide sequence: TGCGCCAGCAGCTTGTCTAGAGGTTACAATGAGCAGTTCTTC. Encoded protein: CASSLSRGYNEQFF. The whole variable domain, remainder taken from reference TRBV5-1 and TRBJ2-1, is KAGVTQTPRYLIKTRGQQVTLSCSPISGHRSVSWYQQTPGQGLQFLFEYFSETQRNKGNFPGRFSGRQFSNSRSEMNVSTLELGDSALYLCASSLSRGYNEQFFGPGTRLTVL.

CDR3 nucleotides: TGTGCCAGCATCCGCGGGCCGCCCCTCGCCACTGAAGCTTTCTTT. It translates to CASIRGPPLATEAFF. The chain links TRBV6-5 to TRBJ1-1; D call uncertain. Trimming removed 7 bases at V and 4 bases at J, with 19 bases between. Germline V gene sequence: CDR1 MNHEY, CDR2 SVGAGI. The CDR3 extends over 15 amino acids.

V usage is TRBV29-1 and J usage is TRBJ2-5, with 8 bases that match TRBD1. The germline V gene encodes CDR1 SQVTM and CDR2 ANQGSEA. The junction had 6 bases not matched to a gene; V was cut back by 4 bases and J by 5 bases. CDR3 length equals 13 residues. DNA of the CDR3: TGCAGCGTTGGTAAACAGGGGGGTGAGACCCAGTACTTC. Its translation is CSVGKQGGETQYF.

The rearrangement links TRBV5-6 to TRBJ1-5, with 7 bases lining up with TRBD1. CDR1 and CDR2 from the germline V gene are SGHDT and YYEEEE. The CDR3 spans 14 residues. The V segment lost 0 bases and the J segment 7 bases; nucleotides outside the gene matches: 4. Written as DNA, the CDR3 is TGTGCCAGCAGCTTGGCAGGGACAGTCCAGCCCCAGCATTTT. As protein: CASSLAGTVQPQHF.

The V gene is TRBV5-4, the J gene TRBJ1-3; 8 nucleotides agree with TRBD1. The CDR3 covers 13 residues. Germline V CDR1 and CDR2: SGHNT, YYREEE (reference sequence). J gave up 4 bases and V 4 bases, and 1 base lay outside the gene matches. CDR3: CASSRDRGNTIYF. CDR3 nucleotides: TGTGCCAGCAGCAGGGACAGGGGAAACACCATATATTTT.

J is TRBJ2-3 and V is TRBV30, with a possible D match to TRBD2 (7 bases). The CDR3 consists of 15 residues. Trimming took 2 bases from V and 7 from J, leaving 19 bases between them. Germline loops: CDR1 GTSNPN, CDR2 SVGIG (reference sequence). CDR3 region: CAWSTGGGLPNTQYF. The CDR3 region has the DNA TGTGCCTGGAGTACGGGGGGCGGACTTCCGAATACGCAGTATTTT.

The chain employs TRBV18 and TRBJ1-2, with 7 bases aligning to TRBD1. V shed 3 bases and J 0 bases; nucleotides not matched to a gene: 7. The CDR3 contains 16 residues. Germline V gene lookup returns CDR1 KGHSH and CDR2 LQKENI. This CDR3 is CASSPLPGQTNYGYTF. CDR3 DNA sequence: TGTGCCAGCTCACCTCTACCGGGACAGACTAACTATGGCTACACCTTC.

The CDR3 sequence: CASRPTGNHGYTF. The CDR3 nucleotides read TGTGCCAGCAGACCCACAGGCAACCATGGCTACACCTTC. The rearrangement uses TRBV6-1 and TRBJ1-2; a weak D match, TRBD1 (5 bases). V lost 6 bases, J lost 6 bases, and 14 bases lay in between. CDR1 is MNHNS, CDR2 SASEGT, per germline. This CDR3 is built from 13 residues.

The rearrangement uses TRBV9 and TRBJ1-2; TRBD1 is a possible D gene (5 bases). The CDR3 contains 12 residues. The V gene lost 4 bases and the J gene lost 8 bases, with 12 bases spanning the gap. Germline V lookup: CDR1 SGDLS, CDR2 YYNGEE. The CDR3 region has the DNA TGTGCCAGCAGCCGTGCGGGGGACGGCTACACCTTC. This codes for CASSRAGDGYTF.

The rearrangement links TRBV27 to TRBJ1-6; D is uncertain. The CDR3 totals 14 residues. Trimming left V 6 bases short and J 4 bases short, with 10 bases between. The germline gives CDR1 MNHEY, CDR2 SMNVEV (reference sequence). CDR3 protein: CASSLQLYNSPLHF. CDR3 DNA sequence: TGTGCCAGCAGCCTACAGCTTTATAATTCACCCCTCCACTTT.

The rearrangement links TRBV28 to TRBJ1-1; 7 bases map to TRBD1. The V and J ends lost 8 bases and 1 base, in that order; junction bases with no gene match: 13. Germline-derived CDR1 and CDR2 are MDHEN and SYDVKM. The CDR3 loop spans 16 amino acids. DNA of the CDR3: TGTGCCAGCCTTGTAGCGACAGGGTGGTGGAACACTGAAGCTTTCTTT. Its protein product is CASLVATGWWNTEAFF. The complete variable domain, with remaining parts taken from reference TRBV28 and TRBJ1-1, reads DVKVTQSSRYLVKRTGEKVFLECVQDMDHENMFWYRQDPGLGLRLIYFSYDVKMKEKGDIPEGYSVSREKKERFSLILESASTNQTSMYLCASLVATGWWNTEAFFGQGTRLTVV.

The chain employs TRBV5-6 and TRBJ2-1; 14 positions agree with TRBD2. CDR3 size: 18 residues. V gave up 6 bases and J gave up 7 bases; unmatched junction bases: 15. The germline CDR1 and CDR2 sequences are SGHDT and YYEEEE. CDR3 nucleotide sequence: TGTGCCAGCACCACGCGGCGACTAGCGGGAGGGATTTGGAATGAGCAGTTCTTC. It specifies CASTTRRLAGGIWNEQFF.

The chain links TRBV14 to TRBJ2-7; 9 bases map to TRBD2. Per germline, CDR1 SGHDN and CDR2 FVKESK. V was pared by 1 base and J by 3 bases, with 16 bases of the junction left unmatched. The CDR3 totals 19 residues. The CDR3 sequence is CASSQVPSAGGPTSYEQYF. The CDR3 DNA sequence: TGTGCCAGCAGCCAAGTACCATCCGCGGGGGGGCCAACCAGCTACGAGCAGTACTTC.

This chain joins TRBV7-6 and TRBJ2-2; D gene unclear. V lost 2 bases and J 3 bases, leaving 10 bases between the germline ends. The CDR3 has 15 residues. Germline CDR1 SGHVS, CDR2 FNYEAQ. The CDR3 sequence: CASSLWVGHTGELFF. The CDR3 DNA is TGTGCCAGCAGCTTATGGGTTGGGCACACCGGGGAGCTGTTTTTT.